This TCR beta chain emerged from a study of OX40 agonist ivuxolimab in advanced cancers. Study-level background: In this cohort, patients received ivuxolimab, an agonistic anti-OX40 (CD134) antibody. A history of anti-PD-1, anti-PD-L1 or anti-CTLA-4 therapy was acceptable, and approximately 40% had some.

TCRdb keeps only in-frame clones here, not all; method: immunoSEQ multiplex PCR. The sample has roughly 100,000 clones, 90% to 95% seen once. After removal of 5 bases from V and 7 bases from J, the junction contained 13 bases not matched to a gene. CDR1 and CDR2 from the germline V gene are MGHRA and YSYEKL. The CDR3 is made up of 17 amino acids. This specimen was CD4+ or CD8+ T cells sorted from blood, taken in a trial of the OX40 agonist ivuxolimab. The origin of this receptor is an adult with an advanced solid tumor such as melanoma, head and neck, liver or kidney cancer. The V gene is TRBV4-1, the J gene TRBJ2-1; TRBD2 matches 11 bases. The CDR3 protein is CASSSGLAGGGLNEQFF. Here the CDR3 DNA reads TGCGCCAGCAGCTCAGGTCTAGCGGGAGGAGGCTTGAATGAGCAGTTCTTC.